The following is a T cell receptor (beta chain) sequence with its context. Its matching antigen is unknown. The record originates from a study of PD-1 blockade in classical Hodgkin lymphoma. Study findings and constraints: Patients newly diagnosed and complete responders had comparable baseline diversity.

CDR3 length equals 14 residues. V was shortened by 8 bases and J by 2 bases, with 14 bases between the two germline ends. Germline CDR1 and CDR2: SGHVS and FQNEAQ. Clones were read by immunoSEQ multiplex PCR, and TCRdb kept only the in-frame ones, dropping some. Among 900 or so clones listed, over 60% were seen once. Brentuximab vedotin exposure varied among the patients, all of whom had relapsed after autologous stem cell transplantation. The sample here was peripheral blood mononuclear cells (PBMCs), taken at baseline. This TCR was recovered from a human donor with classical Hodgkin lymphoma. The V gene is TRBV7-8, the J gene TRBJ2-3; D gene uncertain. The CDR3 spells CASRKRYYTDTQYF. The CDR3 coding sequence is TGTGCCAGCCGGAAGCGATACTACACAGATACGCAGTATTTT.